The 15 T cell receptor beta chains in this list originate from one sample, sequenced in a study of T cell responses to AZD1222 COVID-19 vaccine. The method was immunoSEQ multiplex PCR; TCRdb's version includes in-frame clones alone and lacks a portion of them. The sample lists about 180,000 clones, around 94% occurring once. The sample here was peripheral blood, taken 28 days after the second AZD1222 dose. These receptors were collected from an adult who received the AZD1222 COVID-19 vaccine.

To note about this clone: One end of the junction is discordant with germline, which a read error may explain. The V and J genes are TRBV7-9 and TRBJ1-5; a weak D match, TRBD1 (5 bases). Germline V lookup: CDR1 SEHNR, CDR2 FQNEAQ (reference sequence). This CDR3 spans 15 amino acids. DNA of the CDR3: TGTGCCAGCTCCTTGGGGGGATATAGCAATCAGTCCCAGCATTTT. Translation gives CASSLGGYSNQSQHF.

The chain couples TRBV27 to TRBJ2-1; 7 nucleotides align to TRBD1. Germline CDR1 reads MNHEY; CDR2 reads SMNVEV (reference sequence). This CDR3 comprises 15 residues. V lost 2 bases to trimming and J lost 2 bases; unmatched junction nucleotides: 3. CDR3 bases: TGTGCCAGCAGTTTAAGGCAGGGGGCCTACAATGAGCAGTTCTTC. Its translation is CASSLRQGAYNEQFF.

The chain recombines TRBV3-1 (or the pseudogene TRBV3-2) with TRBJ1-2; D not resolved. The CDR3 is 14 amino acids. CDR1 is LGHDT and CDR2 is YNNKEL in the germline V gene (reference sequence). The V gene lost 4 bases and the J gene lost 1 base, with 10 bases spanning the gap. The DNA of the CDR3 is TGTGCCAGCAGCCGAACCAATTTTAACTATGGCTACACCTTC. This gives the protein CASSRTNFNYGYTF.

The chain's CDR3 is CASTTGPSNEQFF. Here the CDR3 DNA reads TGTGCCAGCACGACAGGGCCGAGCAATGAGCAGTTCTTC. This rearrangement joins TRBV6-5 to TRBJ2-1, with 7 positions matching TRBD1. The germline CDR1 and CDR2 sequences are MNHEY and SVGAGI. The CDR3 has 13 amino acids. The junction had 6 bases not matched to a gene; V was cut back by 7 bases and J by 6 bases.

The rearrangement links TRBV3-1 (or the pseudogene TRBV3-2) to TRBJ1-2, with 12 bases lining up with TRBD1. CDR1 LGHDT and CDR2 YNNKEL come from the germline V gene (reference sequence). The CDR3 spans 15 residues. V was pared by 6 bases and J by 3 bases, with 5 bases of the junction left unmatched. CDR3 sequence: CASSSGTGGDYGYTF. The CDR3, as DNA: TGTGCCAGCAGTTCCGGGACAGGGGGCGACTATGGCTACACCTTC.

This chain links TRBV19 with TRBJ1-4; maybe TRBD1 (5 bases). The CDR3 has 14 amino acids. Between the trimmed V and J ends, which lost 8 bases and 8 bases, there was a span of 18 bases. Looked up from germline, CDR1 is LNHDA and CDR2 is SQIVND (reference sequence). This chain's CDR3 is CASGTGTLDEKLFF. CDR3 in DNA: TGTGCCAGTGGCACCGGGACCCTTGACGAAAAACTGTTTTTT.

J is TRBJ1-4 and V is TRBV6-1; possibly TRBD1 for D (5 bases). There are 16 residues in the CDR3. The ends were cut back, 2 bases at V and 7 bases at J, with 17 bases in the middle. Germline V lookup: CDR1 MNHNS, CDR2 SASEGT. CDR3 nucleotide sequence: TGTGCCAGCAGTGAATATCGGGGCAGGGACCGTGAAAAACTGTTTTTT. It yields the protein CASSEYRGRDREKLFF.

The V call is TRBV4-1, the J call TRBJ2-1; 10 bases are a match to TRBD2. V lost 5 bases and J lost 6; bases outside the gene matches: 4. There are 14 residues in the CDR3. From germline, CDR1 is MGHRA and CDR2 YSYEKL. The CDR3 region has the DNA TGCGCCAGCAGCGCGGGACTAGCGTTCAATGAGCAGTTCTTC. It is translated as CASSAGLAFNEQFF.

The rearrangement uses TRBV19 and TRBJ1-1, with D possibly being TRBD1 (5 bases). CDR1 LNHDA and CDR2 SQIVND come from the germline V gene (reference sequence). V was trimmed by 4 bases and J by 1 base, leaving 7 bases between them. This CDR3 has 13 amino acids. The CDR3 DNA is TGTGCCAGTAGTAAACAGGAGAACACTGAAGCTTTCTTT. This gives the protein CASSKQENTEAFF.

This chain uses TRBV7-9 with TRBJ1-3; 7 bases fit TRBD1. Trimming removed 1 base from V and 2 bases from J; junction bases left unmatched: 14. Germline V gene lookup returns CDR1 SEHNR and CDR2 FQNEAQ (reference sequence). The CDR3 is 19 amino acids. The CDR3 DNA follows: TGTGCCAGCAGCTTAGATTCCCGCGACTTGAGGGGGCCTGGAAACACCATATATTTT. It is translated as CASSLDSRDLRGPGNTIYF.

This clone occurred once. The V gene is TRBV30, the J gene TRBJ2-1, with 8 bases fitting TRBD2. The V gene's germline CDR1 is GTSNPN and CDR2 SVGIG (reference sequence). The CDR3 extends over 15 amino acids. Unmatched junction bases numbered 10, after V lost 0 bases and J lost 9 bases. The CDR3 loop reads CAWSVWREVSGEQFF. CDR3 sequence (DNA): TGTGCCTGGAGTGTCTGGCGGGAGGTATCGGGTGAGCAGTTCTTC.

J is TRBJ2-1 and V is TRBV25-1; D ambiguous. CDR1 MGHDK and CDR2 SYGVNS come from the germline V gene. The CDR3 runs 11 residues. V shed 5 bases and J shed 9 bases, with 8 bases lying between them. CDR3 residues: CASSLSGEQFF. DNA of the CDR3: TGTGCCAGCAGTCTGTCGGGTGAGCAGTTCTTC.

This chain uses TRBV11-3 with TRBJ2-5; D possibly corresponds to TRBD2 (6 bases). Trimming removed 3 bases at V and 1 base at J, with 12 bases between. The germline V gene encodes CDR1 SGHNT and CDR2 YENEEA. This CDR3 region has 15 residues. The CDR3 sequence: CASSLGGDSQETQYF. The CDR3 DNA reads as TGTGCCAGCAGCTTGGGCGGGGACTCCCAAGAGACCCAGTACTTC.

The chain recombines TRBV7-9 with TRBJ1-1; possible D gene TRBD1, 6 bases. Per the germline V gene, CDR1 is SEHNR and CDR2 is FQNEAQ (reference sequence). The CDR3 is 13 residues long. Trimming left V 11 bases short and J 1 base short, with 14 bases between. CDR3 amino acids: CAGTGTPNTEAFF. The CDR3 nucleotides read TGTGCCGGAACCGGGACACCGAACACTGAAGCTTTCTTT.

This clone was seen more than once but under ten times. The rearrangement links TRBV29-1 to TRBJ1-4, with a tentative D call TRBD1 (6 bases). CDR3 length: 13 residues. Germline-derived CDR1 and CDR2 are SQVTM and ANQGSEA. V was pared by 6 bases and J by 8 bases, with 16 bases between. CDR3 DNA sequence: TGCAGCGTCCAAAACAGGGTGGGGGAAAAACTGTTTTTT. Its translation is CSVQNRVGEKLFF.